This T cell receptor (beta chain) was found in a study of T cell responses to AZD1222 COVID-19 vaccine. The overall study: Both about-4-week and about-12-week second-dose recipients were combined. Study-wide points: It was only after the peak T cell response that any repertoires were sampled. Donors were mostly white British, more females; clonal diversity possibly underestimated. Targets within unmutated variant regions were reportedly found for nearly half of spike-specific TCRs.

The repertoire was sequenced with immunoSEQ multiplex PCR; TCRdb's copy has only in-frame clones and lacks some. The table includes over 100,000 clones, approximately 90% detected once. On this clone: Its matching antigen is unknown.

This receptor was obtained from an adult in good health. The source material was peripheral blood, sampled on day 0 of AZD1222 vaccination.

The CDR3 here is CASSPLPGLAGVISNEQFF. DNA of the CDR3: TGTGCCAGCAGTCCCCTCCCGGGACTAGCGGGAGTCATTTCGAATGAGCAGTTCTTC. This sequence joins TRBV6-2 or TRBV6-3 and TRBJ2-1; 14 bases match TRBD2. From germline, CDR1 is MNHEY and CDR2 SVGEGT. The CDR3 covers 19 residues. The junction had 16 bases not matched to a gene; V was cut back by 5 bases and J by 7 bases.